What follows are 4 T cell receptor beta chains derived from one specimen sequenced in a study of glioma-infiltrating T cells after dendritic cell vaccination. TCRdb's table, derived via immunoSEQ multiplex PCR, lists solely in-frame clones and lacks some. The profile shows 90,000 to 100,000 clones, 75% to 85% of them singletons. This specimen consisted of blood, obtained before dendritic cell vaccination. These receptors were collected from a human donor with glioblastoma.

The J gene is TRBJ1-4, the V gene TRBV6-4; 9 nucleotides align to TRBD1. Trimming removed 2 bases from V and 2 bases from J; junction bases left unmatched: 3. Germline CDR1 reads MRHNA; CDR2 reads SNTAGT. This CDR3 is 16 amino acids long. DNA of the CDR3: TGTGCCAGCAGTGACGGGACAGGGCAGACTAATGAAAAACTGTTTTTT. It specifies CASSDGTGQTNEKLFF.

This chain joins TRBV6-5 and TRBJ1-4; D possibly corresponds to TRBD1 (5 bases). The CDR3 length is 15 residues. V was clipped by 3 bases and J by 8 bases, with 16 bases between them. Per the germline V gene, CDR1 is MNHEY and CDR2 is SVGAGI. In DNA, the CDR3 is TGTGCCAGCAGTTATTCGCGACAGTGTGCGGAAAAACTGTTTTTT. It translates to CASSYSRQCAEKLFF.

This sequence joins TRBV19 and TRBJ1-4; D might be TRBD1 (5 bases). Germline assignment: CDR1 LNHDA and CDR2 SQIVND (reference sequence). The CDR3 is 15 residues long. Trimming took off 6 bases at V and 8 bases at J, with 19 bases between the two ends. The CDR3 region has the DNA TGTGCCAGTAGCGCCCAGCGGGGGTCAGGGGAAAAACTGTTTTTT. Translating it yields CASSAQRGSGEKLFF.

In its sample, this clone was seen once. The chain carries TRBV28 and TRBJ1-1, with D possibly being TRBD1 (5 bases). Germline V gene data show CDR1 as MDHEN and CDR2 as SYDVKM. The CDR3 has 15 amino acids. Trimming stripped 8 bases from V and 2 bases from J, with 18 bases between. CDR3 amino acids: CASHPGGGPNTEAFF. CDR3 DNA sequence: TGTGCCAGCCATCCTGGGGGAGGACCAAACACTGAAGCTTTCTTT.